A single sample is the source of the 28 T cell receptor beta chains below, sequenced in a study of cytomegalovirus exposure and HLA in healthy donors. TCRdb's copy holds only in-frame clones and misses some; the assay was immunoSEQ multiplex PCR. Among 220,000 or so clones listed, approximately 87% were seen once. Sequencing input: PBMCs. Source of these receptors: a woman under 30 in good health and CMV-seronegative.

The chain employs TRBV29-1 and TRBJ2-1; D not resolved. V was trimmed by 2 bases and J by 0 bases, leaving 5 bases between them. CDR3 length equals 13 residues. Germline lookup yields CDR1 SQVTM and CDR2 ANQGSEA. CDR3 nucleotides: TGCAGCGTTGAACCCCCCTCCTACAATGAGCAGTTCTTC. It encodes CSVEPPSYNEQFF.

The V call is TRBV6-6, the J call TRBJ2-7; 7 bases agree with TRBD2. Germline assignment: CDR1 MNHNY and CDR2 SVGAGI (reference sequence). V shed 2 bases and J 2 bases; nucleotides not matched to a gene: 3. This CDR3 contains 14 residues. The CDR3 protein is CASSYGSGPYEQYF. CDR3 coding DNA: TGTGCCAGCAGTTACGGTAGCGGGCCCTACGAGCAGTACTTC.

The rearrangement uses TRBV10-3 and TRBJ2-3; 10 nucleotides align to TRBD2. The CDR3 spans 15 residues. CDR1 is ENHRY and CDR2 is SYGVKD in the germline V gene. The ends lost 10 bases at V and 6 bases at J; junction bases unmatched: 13. The CDR3 protein is CATSSKREGSDTQYF. As DNA, the CDR3 is TGTGCCACCAGCTCTAAGCGGGAGGGCTCGGATACGCAGTATTTT.

The J gene is TRBJ2-3, the V gene TRBV5-1; 7 nucleotides match TRBD1. Looked up from germline, CDR1 is SGHRS and CDR2 is YFSETQ. CDR3 length equals 15 residues. The ends lost 5 bases at V and 6 bases at J; junction bases unmatched: 12. DNA of the CDR3: TGCGCCAGCAGGGCCCCGGGACAGTCCTTGGATACGCAGTATTTT. Residues: CASRAPGQSLDTQYF.

This chain connects TRBV6-1 to TRBJ2-1, with 10 positions matching TRBD2. CDR1 and CDR2 from the germline V gene are MNHNS and SASEGT. V lost 2 bases to trimming and J lost 4 bases; unmatched junction nucleotides: 5. The CDR3 totals 16 residues. The CDR3 DNA is TGTGCCAGCAGTGAATGGGCTAGCGGGGGATACAATGAGCAGTTCTTC. It yields the protein CASSEWASGGYNEQFF.

The rearrangement joins TRBV7-3 to TRBJ1-1, with TRBD1 as a possible D gene (5 bases). The V gene's germline CDR1 is SGHTA and CDR2 FQGTGA. This CDR3 is built from 15 residues. Trimming took 5 bases from V and 5 from J, leaving 18 bases between them. CDR3 protein: CASSERGSGLTEAFF. The CDR3 DNA follows: TGTGCCAGCAGCGAACGGGGGTCAGGGCTTACTGAAGCTTTCTTT.

This chain links TRBV6-1 with TRBJ2-7; 8 nucleotides line up with TRBD1. Germline CDR1 and CDR2: MNHNS and SASEGT. V lost 5 bases, J lost 4 bases, and 4 bases stayed unmatched. The CDR3 covers 13 residues. The DNA of the CDR3 is TGTGCCAGCAGTCTCAGGGGGCCATACGAGCAGTACTTC. Its protein product is CASSLRGPYEQYF.

The chain has TRBV5-1 and TRBJ2-2; 9 bases are shared with TRBD2. Germline CDR1 SGHRS, CDR2 YFSETQ. The V gene end was trimmed by 4 bases and the J gene end by 5 bases; junction bases not matched to a gene: 9. The CDR3 spans 16 residues. The CDR3 DNA follows: TGCGCCAGCAGCAAGCCTAGCGGGGTGGGGACCGGGGAGCTGTTTTTT. Its translation: CASSKPSGVGTGELFF.

This clone was seen only once. The chain couples TRBV14 to TRBJ1-2, with TRBD1 as a possible D gene (6 bases). Trimming cost V 2 bases and J 8 bases, with 18 bases left between them. The germline V gene has CDR1 SGHDN and CDR2 FVKESK. This CDR3 has 15 residues. The CDR3 coding sequence is TGTGCCAGCAGCCAACCCGGGGGCGAGGGCATCGGCTACACCTTC. It yields the protein CASSQPGGEGIGYTF.

V and J are TRBV18 and TRBJ1-2; unclear D gene. This CDR3 has 15 residues. CDR1 and CDR2 (germline): KGHSH, LQKENI. With 2 bases removed from V and 4 bases from J, the gap between germline ends came to 14 bases. The CDR3 region has the DNA TGTGCCAGCTCACCAGGGCCCGATACTGGCTATGGCTACACCTTC. This sequence encodes CASSPGPDTGYGYTF.

This chain uses TRBV27 with TRBJ2-7, with 7 positions matching TRBD2. This CDR3 spans 14 amino acids. Germline V lookup: CDR1 MNHEY, CDR2 SMNVEV (reference sequence). V trimming: 5 bases; J trimming: 8 bases; junction bases outside the gene matches: 12. The CDR3 sequence: CASSPSGGGGKQYF. CDR3 sequence (DNA): TGTGCCAGCAGTCCCTCCGGCGGGGGAGGGAAGCAGTACTTC.

The J gene is TRBJ1-2, the V gene TRBV28, with D perhaps TRBD1 (6 bases). This CDR3 region has 14 residues. V dropped 2 bases and J dropped 3 bases, with 10 bases sitting between them. Germline CDR1 MDHEN, CDR2 SYDVKM. CDR3 bases: TGTGCCAGCAGTTTAGGGGGGGCCTACTATGGCTACACCTTC. Protein product: CASSLGGAYYGYTF.

This clone was counted once. The rearrangement links TRBV7-3 to TRBJ2-3, with TRBD2 matching 14 bases. This CDR3 is built from 17 residues. CDR1 is SGHTA and CDR2 is FQGTGA in the germline V gene. V lost 5 bases to trimming and J lost 4 bases; unmatched junction nucleotides: 8. DNA for the CDR3: TGTGCCAGCAGCCCACTTCCGACTAGCGGGAGGGCAGATACGCAGTATTTT. The encoded protein is CASSPLPTSGRADTQYF. Filled out from reference TRBV7-3 and TRBJ2-3, the complete variable domain reads GAGVSQTPSNKVTEKGKYVELRCDPISGHTALYWYRQSLGQGPEFLIYFQGTGAADDSGLPNDRFFAVRPEGSVSTLKIQRTERGDSAVYLCASSPLPTSGRADTQYFGPGTRLTVL.

The rearrangement joins TRBV7-8 to TRBJ1-1; D unresolved. This CDR3 is built from 13 residues. V was clipped by 5 bases and J by 1 base, with 8 bases between them. Germline values: CDR1 SGHVS, CDR2 FQNEAQ. CDR3 sequence reads: CASSRSRNTEAFF. In DNA, the CDR3 is TGTGCCAGCAGCAGGTCCCGGAACACTGAAGCTTTCTTT.

The V gene is TRBV6-6, the J gene TRBJ2-7; no definite D call. The germline gives CDR1 MNHNY, CDR2 SVGAGI (reference sequence). The CDR3 loop spans 12 amino acids. Trimming stripped 3 bases from V and 2 bases from J, with 5 bases between. The CDR3 DNA reads as TGTGCCAGCAGTTATTCCGCCTACGAGCAGTACTTC. Protein sequence: CASSYSAYEQYF.

The rearrangement joins TRBV9 to TRBJ2-5; 7 positions agree with TRBD1. CDR1 and CDR2 from the germline V gene are SGDLS and YYNGEE. The trim removed 3 bases at V and 4 bases at J, leaving 12 bases unmatched. This CDR3 comprises 16 residues. Written as DNA, the CDR3 is TGTGCCAGCAGCGCATACGCCAGTTCAGGGGGAGAGACCCAGTACTTC. It yields the protein CASSAYASSGGETQYF.

The V gene is TRBV29-1, the J gene TRBJ1-1; tentatively, D is TRBD1 (5 bases). Per the germline V gene, CDR1 is SQVTM and CDR2 is ANQGSEA. Trimming pared 5 bases from V and 0 bases from J, leaving 7 bases between. The CDR3 runs to 12 residues. The CDR3 DNA reads TGCAGCGTTTGGGGGGTGAACACTGAAGCTTTCTTT. This codes for CSVWGVNTEAFF.

This clone was counted once. V is TRBV5-1 and J is TRBJ2-5; no definite D call. V shed 3 bases and J shed 3 bases, with 12 bases lying between them. This CDR3 is 14 amino acids long. Germline V gives CDR1 SGHRS, CDR2 YFSETQ. The CDR3 region is CASSSPRSEETQYF. In nucleotides, the CDR3 is TGCGCCAGCAGCTCGCCCAGGTCGGAAGAGACCCAGTACTTC. The variable domain in full, with the rest retrieved from reference TRBV5-1 and TRBJ2-5, is KAGVTQTPRYLIKTRGQQVTLSCSPISGHRSVSWYQQTPGQGLQFLFEYFSETQRNKGNFPGRFSGRQFSNSRSEMNVSTLELGDSALYLCASSSPRSEETQYFGPGTRLLVL.

The rearrangement joins TRBV18 to TRBJ1-2, with 8 bases that match TRBD1. Trimming took 2 bases from V and 6 from J; bases not matched to a gene: 14. The CDR3 is made up of 17 amino acids. Germline CDR1 is KGHSH and CDR2 is LQKENI. The CDR3 DNA reads TGTGCCAGCTCACCAGAAAGCGGCCTCAGGGGGCGAAATGGCTACACCTTC. Translating it yields CASSPESGLRGRNGYTF.

This rearrangement joins TRBV25-1 to TRBJ1-3, with TRBD1 identical over 8 bases. Germline CDR1 reads MGHDK; CDR2 reads SYGVNS. Trimming took 6 bases from V and 0 from J; bases not matched to a gene: 4. The CDR3 runs to 15 residues. The CDR3 DNA reads as TGTGCCAGCAGGGCAACAGGGGGCTCTGGAAACACCATATATTTT. It specifies CASRATGGSGNTIYF.

On this clone itself: Other DNA sequences in this specimen translate into the identical CDR3. The genes are TRBV30 and TRBJ1-3, with D unclear. There are 10 residues in the CDR3. V lost 2 bases to trimming and J lost 7 bases, with 3 bases between them. Germline V lookup: CDR1 GTSNPN, CDR2 SVGIG (reference sequence). The CDR3 DNA is TGTGCCTGGAGTCGGAACACCATATATTTT. Its translation: CAWSRNTIYF.

V usage is TRBV30 and J usage is TRBJ1-2, with a possible D match to TRBD1 (5 bases). This CDR3 comprises 15 residues. CDR1 GTSNPN and CDR2 SVGIG come from the germline V gene (reference sequence). Written as DNA, the CDR3 is TGTGCTCAGGGCGGGGCCCTACTAGCTAACTATGGCTACACCTTC. Its translation is CAQGGALLANYGYTF.

The chain joins TRBV11-2 to TRBJ2-3; possibly TRBD1 or TRBD2 for D (6 bases each). Trimming pared 5 bases from V and 4 bases from J, leaving 19 bases between. The CDR3 totals 16 residues. Germline V gene lookup returns CDR1 SGHAT and CDR2 FQNNGV. This chain's CDR3 is CASSPTQGLGPDTQYF. The CDR3 nucleotides are TGTGCCAGCAGCCCCACACAGGGACTGGGGCCAGATACGCAGTATTTT.

The chain uses TRBV9 and TRBJ2-3; TRBD2 is a possible D gene (5 bases). The V end lost 2 bases, the J end lost 4 bases, and 11 bases lay between the germline ends. This CDR3 contains 14 residues. Germline V gene lookup returns CDR1 SGDLS and CDR2 YYNGEE. The CDR3 is CASSVTGVSDTQYF. DNA for the CDR3: TGTGCCAGCAGCGTTACCGGGGTCTCAGATACGCAGTATTTT. The variable domain in full, completed from reference TRBV9 and TRBJ2-3, reads DSGVTQTPKHLITATGQRVTLRCSPRSGDLSVYWYQQSLDQGLQFLIQYYNGEERAKGNILERFSAQQFPDLHSELNLSSLELGDSALYFCASSVTGVSDTQYFGPGTRLTVL.

The chain uses TRBV5-4 and TRBJ2-6; no clear D. Deletions cut 8 bases from V and 1 base from J, with 10 bases between. The CDR3 is 14 amino acids. CDR1 and CDR2 (germline): SGHNT, YYREEE (reference sequence). The CDR3 DNA is TGTGCCAGTGAAGTCTCATCTGGGGCCAACGTCCTGACTTTC. Amino acid sequence: CASEVSSGANVLTF.

This chain joins TRBV5-1 and TRBJ2-7; a possible D gene is TRBD1 (6 bases). Germline V gene sequence: CDR1 SGHRS, CDR2 YFSETQ. V was shortened by 4 bases and J by 5 bases, with 10 bases between the two germline ends. This CDR3 spans 12 amino acids. This CDR3 reads CASSRAGDEQYF. The CDR3 DNA reads as TGCGCCAGCAGCCGAGCAGGGGACGAGCAGTACTTC.

V usage is TRBV20-1 and J usage is TRBJ2-1, with D uncertain. The V gene's germline CDR1 is DFQATT and CDR2 SNEGSKA (reference sequence). Trimming took 6 bases from V and 9 from J, leaving 12 bases between them. The CDR3 loop spans 11 amino acids. CDR3: CSARSGPEQFF. For the CDR3, the DNA is TGCAGTGCCCGTTCGGGTCCTGAGCAGTTCTTC.

The V gene is TRBV19, the J gene TRBJ1-1; D not resolved. Per the germline V gene, CDR1 is LNHDA and CDR2 is SQIVND (reference sequence). The V end lost 0 bases, the J end lost 5 bases, and 10 bases lay between the germline ends. CDR3 length: 14 amino acids. The CDR3 DNA reads TGTGCCAGTAGTATAGATTTCGCCCGGACTGAAGCTTTCTTT. Amino acids: CASSIDFARTEAFF.